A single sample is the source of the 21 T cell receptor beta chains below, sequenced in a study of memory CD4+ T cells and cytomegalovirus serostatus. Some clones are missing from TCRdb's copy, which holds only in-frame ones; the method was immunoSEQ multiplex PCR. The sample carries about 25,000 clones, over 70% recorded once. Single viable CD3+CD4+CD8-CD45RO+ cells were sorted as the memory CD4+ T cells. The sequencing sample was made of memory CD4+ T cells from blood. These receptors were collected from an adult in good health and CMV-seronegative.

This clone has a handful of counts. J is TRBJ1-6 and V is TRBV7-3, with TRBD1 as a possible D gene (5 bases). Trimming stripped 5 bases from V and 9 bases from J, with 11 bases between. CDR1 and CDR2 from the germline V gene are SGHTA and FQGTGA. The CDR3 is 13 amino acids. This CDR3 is CASSPLRGSPLHF. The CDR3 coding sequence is TGTGCCAGCAGCCCCTTAAGGGGTTCACCCCTCCACTTT.

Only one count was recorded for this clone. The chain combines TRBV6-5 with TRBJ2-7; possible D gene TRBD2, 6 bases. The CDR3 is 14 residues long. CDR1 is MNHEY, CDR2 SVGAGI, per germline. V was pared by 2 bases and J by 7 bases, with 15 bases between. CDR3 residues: CASSYGYGRGEQYF. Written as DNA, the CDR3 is TGTGCCAGCAGTTACGGGTACGGGAGAGGTGAGCAGTACTTC.

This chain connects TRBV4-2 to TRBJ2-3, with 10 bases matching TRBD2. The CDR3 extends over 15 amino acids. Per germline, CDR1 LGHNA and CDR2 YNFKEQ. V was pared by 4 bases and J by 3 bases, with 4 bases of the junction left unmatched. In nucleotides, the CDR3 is TGTGCCAGCAGCCCTAGCGGGGGAGCGACAGATACGCAGTATTTT. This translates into CASSPSGGATDTQYF.

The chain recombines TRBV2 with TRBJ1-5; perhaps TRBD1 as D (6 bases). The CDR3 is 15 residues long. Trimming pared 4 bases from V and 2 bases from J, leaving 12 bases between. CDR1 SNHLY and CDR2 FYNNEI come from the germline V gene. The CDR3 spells CASSVGRGGNQPQHF. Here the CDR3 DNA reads TGTGCCAGCAGTGTGGGCAGGGGAGGCAATCAGCCCCAGCATTTT.

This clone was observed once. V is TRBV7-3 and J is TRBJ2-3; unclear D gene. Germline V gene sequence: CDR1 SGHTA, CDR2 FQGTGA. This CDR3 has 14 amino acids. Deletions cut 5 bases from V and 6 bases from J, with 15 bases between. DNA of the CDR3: TGTGCCAGCAGCCCCGGCCTACCGACGGATACGCAGTATTTT. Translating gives CASSPGLPTDTQYF.

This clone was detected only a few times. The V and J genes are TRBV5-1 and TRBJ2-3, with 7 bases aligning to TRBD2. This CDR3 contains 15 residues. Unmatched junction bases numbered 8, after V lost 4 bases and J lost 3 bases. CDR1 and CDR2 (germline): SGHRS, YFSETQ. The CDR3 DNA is TGCGCCAGCAGCCCAGGCGGGGGTTTTACAGATACGCAGTATTTT. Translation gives CASSPGGGFTDTQYF. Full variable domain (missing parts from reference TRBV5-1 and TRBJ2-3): KAGVTQTPRYLIKTRGQQVTLSCSPISGHRSVSWYQQTPGQGLQFLFEYFSETQRNKGNFPGRFSGRQFSNSRSEMNVSTLELGDSALYLCASSPGGGFTDTQYFGPGTRLTVL.

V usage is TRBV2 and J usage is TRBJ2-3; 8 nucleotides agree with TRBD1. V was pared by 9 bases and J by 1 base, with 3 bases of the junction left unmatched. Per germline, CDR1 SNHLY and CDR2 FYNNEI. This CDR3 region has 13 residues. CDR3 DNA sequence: TGTGCCAGACCGGGACAGGGCACAGATACGCAGTATTTT. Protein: CARPGQGTDTQYF.

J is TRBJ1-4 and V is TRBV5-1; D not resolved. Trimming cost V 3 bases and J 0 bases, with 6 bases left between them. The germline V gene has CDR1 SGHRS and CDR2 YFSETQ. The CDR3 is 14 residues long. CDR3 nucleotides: TGCGCCAGCAGCTCGACATCAACTAATGAAAAACTGTTTTTT. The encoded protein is CASSSTSTNEKLFF.

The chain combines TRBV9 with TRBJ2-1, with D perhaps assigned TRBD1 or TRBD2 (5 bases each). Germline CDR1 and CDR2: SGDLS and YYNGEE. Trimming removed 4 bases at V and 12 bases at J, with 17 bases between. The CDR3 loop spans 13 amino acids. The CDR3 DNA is TGTGCCAGCAGCCAAGCCGAGGGGCTTGGGCAGTTCTTC. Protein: CASSQAEGLGQFF.

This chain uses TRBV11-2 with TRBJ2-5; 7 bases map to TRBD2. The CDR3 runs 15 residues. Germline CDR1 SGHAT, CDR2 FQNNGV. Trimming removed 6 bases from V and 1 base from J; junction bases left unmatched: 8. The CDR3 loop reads CASSSGGLVQETQYF. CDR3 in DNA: TGTGCCAGCAGTAGTGGCGGACTAGTCCAAGAGACCCAGTACTTC. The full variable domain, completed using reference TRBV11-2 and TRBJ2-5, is EAGVAQSPRYKIIEKRQSVAFWCNPISGHATLYWYQQILGQGPKLLIQFQNNGVVDDSQLPKDRFSAERLKGVDSTLKIQPAKLEDSAVYLCASSSGGLVQETQYFGPGTRLLVL.

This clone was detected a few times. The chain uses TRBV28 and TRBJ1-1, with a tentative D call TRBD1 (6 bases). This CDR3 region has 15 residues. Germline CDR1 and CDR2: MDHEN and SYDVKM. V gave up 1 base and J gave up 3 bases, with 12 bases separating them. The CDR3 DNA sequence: TGTGCCAGCAGTTTATATCGGGACATATACACTGAAGCTTTCTTT. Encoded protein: CASSLYRDIYTEAFF.

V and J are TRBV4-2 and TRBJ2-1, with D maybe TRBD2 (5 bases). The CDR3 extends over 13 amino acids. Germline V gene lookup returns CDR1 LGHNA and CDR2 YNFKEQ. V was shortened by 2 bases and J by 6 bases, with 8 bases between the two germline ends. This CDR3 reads CASSQPLANEQFF. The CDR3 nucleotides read TGTGCCAGCAGCCAACCCCTAGCCAATGAGCAGTTCTTC.

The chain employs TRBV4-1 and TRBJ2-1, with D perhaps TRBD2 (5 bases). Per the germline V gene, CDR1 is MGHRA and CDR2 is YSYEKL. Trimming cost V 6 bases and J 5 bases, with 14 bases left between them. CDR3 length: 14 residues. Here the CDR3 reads CASSRSGNNNEQFF. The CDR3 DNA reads TGCGCCAGCAGTCGATCGGGGAATAACAATGAGCAGTTCTTC.

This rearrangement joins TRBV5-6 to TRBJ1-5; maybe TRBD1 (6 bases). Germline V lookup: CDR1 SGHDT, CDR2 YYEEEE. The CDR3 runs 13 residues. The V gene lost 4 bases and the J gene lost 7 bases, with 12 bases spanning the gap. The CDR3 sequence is CASSPSQGQPQHF. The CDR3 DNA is TGTGCCAGCAGCCCATCACAGGGCCAGCCCCAGCATTTT.

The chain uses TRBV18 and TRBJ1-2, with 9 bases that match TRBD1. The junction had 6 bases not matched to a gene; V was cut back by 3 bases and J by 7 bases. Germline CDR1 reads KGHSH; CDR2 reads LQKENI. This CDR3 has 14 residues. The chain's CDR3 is CASSPEQGALGYTF. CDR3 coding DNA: TGTGCCAGCTCACCCGAACAGGGGGCGCTTGGCTACACCTTC.

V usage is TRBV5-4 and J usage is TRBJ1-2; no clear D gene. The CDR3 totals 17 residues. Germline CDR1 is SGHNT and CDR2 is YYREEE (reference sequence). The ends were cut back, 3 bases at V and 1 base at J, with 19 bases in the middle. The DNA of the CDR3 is TGTGCCAGCAGCTCCTTTCCCATGAGGGTCCTTAACTATGGCTACACCTTC. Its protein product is CASSSFPMRVLNYGYTF.

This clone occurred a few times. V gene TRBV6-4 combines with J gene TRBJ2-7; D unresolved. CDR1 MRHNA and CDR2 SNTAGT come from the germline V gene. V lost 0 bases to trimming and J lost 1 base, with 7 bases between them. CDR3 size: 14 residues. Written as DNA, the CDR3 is TGTGCCAGCAGTGACTCCCGGCCATCCTACGAGCAGTACTTC. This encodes CASSDSRPSYEQYF.

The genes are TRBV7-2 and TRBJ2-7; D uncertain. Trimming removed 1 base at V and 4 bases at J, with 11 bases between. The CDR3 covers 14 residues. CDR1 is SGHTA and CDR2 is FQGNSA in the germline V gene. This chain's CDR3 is CASSLGFGWYEQYF. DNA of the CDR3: TGTGCCAGCAGCTTAGGATTTGGGTGGTACGAGCAGTACTTC. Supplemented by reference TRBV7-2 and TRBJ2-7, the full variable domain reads GAGVSQSPSNKVTEKGKDVELRCDPISGHTALYWYRQSLGQGLEFLIYFQGNSAPDKSGLPSDRFSAERTGGSVSTLTIQRTQQEDSAVYLCASSLGFGWYEQYFGPGTRLTVT.

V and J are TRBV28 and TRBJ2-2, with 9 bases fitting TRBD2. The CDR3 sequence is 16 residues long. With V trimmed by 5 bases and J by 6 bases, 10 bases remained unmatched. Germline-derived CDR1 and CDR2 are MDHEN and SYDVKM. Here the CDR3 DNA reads TGTGCCAGCAGTCCTCCCGGGACTAGCCGGTCCGGGGAGCTGTTTTTT. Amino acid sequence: CASSPPGTSRSGELFF. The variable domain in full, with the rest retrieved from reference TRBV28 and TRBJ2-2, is DVKVTQSSRYLVKRTGEKVFLECVQDMDHENMFWYRQDPGLGLRLIYFSYDVKMKEKGDIPEGYSVSREKKERFSLILESASTNQTSMYLCASSPPGTSRSGELFFGEGSRLTVL.

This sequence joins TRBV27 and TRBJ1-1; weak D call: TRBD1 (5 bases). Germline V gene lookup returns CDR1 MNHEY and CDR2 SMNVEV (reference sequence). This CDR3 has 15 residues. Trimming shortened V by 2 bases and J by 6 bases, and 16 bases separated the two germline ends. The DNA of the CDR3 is TGTGCCAGCAGTTTACAAGGTGACGTGGGGGCTGAAGCTTTCTTT. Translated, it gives CASSLQGDVGAEAFF.

Here the CDR3 reads CASSEWGPRELFF. The CDR3 nucleotides are TGTGCCAGCAGTGAATGGGGACCCAGAGAGCTGTTTTTT. V usage is TRBV2 and J usage is TRBJ2-2; D is tentatively TRBD1 or TRBD2 (5 bases each). In germline, CDR1 is SNHLY, CDR2 FYNNEI. V lost 2 bases and J lost 11, with 12 bases in between. This CDR3 spans 13 amino acids.